This paragraph reports one T cell receptor (beta chain). The antigen remains unidentified. The record originates from a study of cytomegalovirus exposure and HLA in healthy donors. Study results and caveats: Cytomegalovirus-associated TCR beta chains were listed, numbering 150 to 200. Per a prior analysis, the majority of TCR beta V segments were productive roughly 90% or roughly 30% of the time.

This CDR3 is 14 amino acids long. The J segment lost 4 bases and the V segment lost 4 bases, leaving 6 bases of the junction unmatched. Germline values: CDR1 SGHRS, CDR2 YFSETQ. It was with 60 Vbeta and 13 Jbeta primers that the PCR ran. TCRdb keeps only in-frame clones here, not all; method: immunoSEQ multiplex PCR. In all, the sample yields 150,000 to 200,000 clones. The chain has TRBV5-1 and TRBJ2-7, with 9 positions matching TRBD1. This clonotype was obtained from a man aged 25 to 40 in good health and CMV-seronegative. Input material: PBMCs. CDR3 sequence: CASSPGQGIYEQYF. CDR3 nucleotides: TGCGCCAGCAGCCCGGGACAGGGAATATACGAGCAGTACTTC.